This TCR beta chain derives from a study of T cell responses to AZD1222 COVID-19 vaccine. Whole-study results and caveats: Nearly half of spike-specific TCRs reportedly target unmutated variant regions. Females made up more of the donors, who were largely white British, and clonal diversity may have come out too low.

Trimming removed 5 bases from V and 4 bases from J; junction bases left unmatched: 5. Germline lookup yields CDR1 LNHDA and CDR2 SQIVND (reference sequence). The CDR3 is made up of 15 amino acids. In this sample, this clone turned up once. The antigen remains undetermined. Assay: immunoSEQ multiplex PCR; the TCRdb copy retains only in-frame clones and omits some. The table records 80,000 to 90,000 clones, about 89% of them present only once. Second doses at about 4 or about 12 weeks were pooled. This TCR was recovered from an adult who received the AZD1222 COVID-19 vaccine. The specimen comprised peripheral blood, sampled 28 days after the second AZD1222 dose. The chain joins TRBV19 to TRBJ2-1, with TRBD2 matching 10 bases. CDR3 protein: CASSYSGGQYNEQFF. For the CDR3, the DNA is TGTGCCAGTAGTTATAGCGGGGGGCAATACAATGAGCAGTTCTTC.